This T cell receptor (beta chain) was captured in a study of control samples from healthy donors and cancer patients. This CDR3 is built from 15 residues. The V gene's germline CDR1 is SNHLY and CDR2 FYNNEI. The germline V and J ends were trimmed by 6 bases and 2 bases, with 13 bases remaining between them. Libraries were prepared by immunoSEQ multiplex PCR; TCRdb keeps only in-frame clonotypes and omits some of them. The top ten hold 2.5% of the sample, which has 100,000 to 150,000 clones, 80% to 95% seen once. The V and J genes are TRBV2 and TRBJ1-4; D perhaps matches TRBD1 (5 bases). This sequence originates from a man between 40 and 49 years old in good health. The source material was blood. CDR3 amino acids: CASRKQAGTNEKLFF. The CDR3 DNA follows: TGTGCCAGCAGGAAACAGGCAGGGACTAATGAAAAACTGTTTTTT.